This entry describes one TCR beta chain. Participants had their cohort set by participant-reported clinical history. The sample belongs to a study of blood T cell repertoires in COVID-19. About the study: Donors of Cohort 3 who recovered were those that had two negative PCRs, clearance, or symptom resolution. Italy, Spain and the United States were the sources of the convalescent and acute COVID-19 samples. In each case, the material was cDNA or gDNA derived from T cells, B-cell-depleted T cells, or PBMCs.

Only in-frame clones appear in the TCRdb table, and some are missing; sequencing was by immunoSEQ multiplex PCR. The repertoire has 200,000 to 250,000 clones, approximately 87% of them found once; the top ten carry roughly 3.2%. In germline, CDR1 is DFQATT, CDR2 SNEGSKA (reference sequence). V lost 5 bases, J lost 8 bases, and 11 bases lay in between. The CDR3 consists of 11 residues. The origin of this receptor is a woman between 50 and 59 years old in a cohort exposed to, infected with or recovered from COVID-19 (not recorded which). The rearrangement joins TRBV20-1 to TRBJ2-3, with a possible D match to TRBD2 (6 bases). The sample was PBMCs or T cells enriched from blood (not recorded which). The CDR3 sequence is CSAHWGVTQYF. The CDR3 coding sequence is TGCAGTGCTCATTGGGGGGTTACGCAGTATTTT.